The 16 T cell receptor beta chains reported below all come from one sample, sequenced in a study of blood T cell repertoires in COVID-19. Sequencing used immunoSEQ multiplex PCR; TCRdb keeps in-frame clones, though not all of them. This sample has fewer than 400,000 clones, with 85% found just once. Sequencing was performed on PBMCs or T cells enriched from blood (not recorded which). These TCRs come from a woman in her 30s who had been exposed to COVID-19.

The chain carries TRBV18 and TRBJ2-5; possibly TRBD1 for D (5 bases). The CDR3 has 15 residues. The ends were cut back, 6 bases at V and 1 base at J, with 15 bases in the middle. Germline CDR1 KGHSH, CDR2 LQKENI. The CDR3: CASSPSRGVQETQYF. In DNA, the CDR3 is TGTGCCAGCTCCCCATCTAGGGGCGTCCAAGAGACCCAGTACTTC.

The DNA for the CDR3 is TGTGCCAGCAGCTCTCCCCGGGGTAGGACGCAGTATTTT. It translates to CASSSPRGRTQYF. The chain is built from TRBV7-2 and TRBJ2-3; a weak D match, TRBD2 (5 bases). Per germline, CDR1 SGHTA and CDR2 FQGNSA. The CDR3 runs 13 residues. Between the trimmed V and J ends, which lost 4 bases and 9 bases, there was a span of 14 bases.

The CDR3 DNA is TGTGCCAGCACCGGACCTGACAGGGCTGGCTACACCTTC. Its translation is CASTGPDRAGYTF. V and J are TRBV6-5 and TRBJ1-2, with 7 bases lining up with TRBD1. With 7 bases clipped from V and 7 bases from J, the junction kept 9 bases outside the gene matches. This CDR3 contains 13 residues. Germline CDR1 reads MNHEY; CDR2 reads SVGAGI.

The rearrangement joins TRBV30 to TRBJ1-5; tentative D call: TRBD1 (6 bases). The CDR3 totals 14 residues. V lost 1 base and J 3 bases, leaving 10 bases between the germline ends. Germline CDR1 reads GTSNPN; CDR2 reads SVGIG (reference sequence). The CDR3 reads CAWSETGFNQPQHF. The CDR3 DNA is TGTGCCTGGAGTGAAACAGGGTTCAATCAGCCCCAGCATTTT.

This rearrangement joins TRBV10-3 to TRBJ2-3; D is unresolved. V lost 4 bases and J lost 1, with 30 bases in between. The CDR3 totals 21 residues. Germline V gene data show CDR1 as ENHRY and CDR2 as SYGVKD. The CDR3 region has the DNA TGTGCCATCAGTGGGTCTTTCCGTCCTGTTAGCATCCGTTTGGGCACAGATACGCAGTATTTT. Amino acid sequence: CAISGSFRPVSIRLGTDTQYF.

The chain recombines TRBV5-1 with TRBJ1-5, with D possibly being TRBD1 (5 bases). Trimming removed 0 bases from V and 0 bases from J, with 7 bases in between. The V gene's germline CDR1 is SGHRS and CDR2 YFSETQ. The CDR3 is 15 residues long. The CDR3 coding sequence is TGCGCCAGCAGCTTGGAAGGGGATAGCAATCAGCCCCAGCATTTT. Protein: CASSLEGDSNQPQHF.

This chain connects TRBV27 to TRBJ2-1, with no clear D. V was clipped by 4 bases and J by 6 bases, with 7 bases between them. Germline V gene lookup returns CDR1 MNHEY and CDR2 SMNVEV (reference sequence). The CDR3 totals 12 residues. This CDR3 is CASSYNSNEQFF. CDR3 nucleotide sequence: TGTGCCAGCAGTTATAACAGCAATGAGCAGTTCTTC.

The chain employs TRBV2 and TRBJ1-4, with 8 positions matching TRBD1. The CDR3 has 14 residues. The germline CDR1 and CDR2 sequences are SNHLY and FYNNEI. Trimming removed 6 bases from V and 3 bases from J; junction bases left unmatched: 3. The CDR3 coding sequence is TGTGCCAGCAGAACAGGGGGATCTAATGAAAAACTGTTTTTT. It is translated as CASRTGGSNEKLFF.

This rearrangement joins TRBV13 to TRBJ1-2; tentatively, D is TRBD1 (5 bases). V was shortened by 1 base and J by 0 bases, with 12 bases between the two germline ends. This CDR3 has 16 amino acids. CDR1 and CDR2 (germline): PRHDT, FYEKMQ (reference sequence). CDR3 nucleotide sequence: TGTGCCAGCAGCTTAGCCCGGGACTCTCCTAACTATGGCTACACCTTC. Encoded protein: CASSLARDSPNYGYTF.

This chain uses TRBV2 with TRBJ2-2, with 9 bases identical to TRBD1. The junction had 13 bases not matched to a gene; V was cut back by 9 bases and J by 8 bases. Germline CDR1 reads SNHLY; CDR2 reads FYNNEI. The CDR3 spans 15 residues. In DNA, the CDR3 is TGTGCCAGGACGGACAGGGGATCGAGGGCTGGGGAGCTGTTTTTT. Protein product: CARTDRGSRAGELFF.

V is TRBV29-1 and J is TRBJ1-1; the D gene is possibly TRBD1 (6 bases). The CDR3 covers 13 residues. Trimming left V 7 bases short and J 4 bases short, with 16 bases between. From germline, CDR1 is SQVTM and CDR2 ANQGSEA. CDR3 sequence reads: CSAAGGGGTEAFF. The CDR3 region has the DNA TGCAGCGCGGCGGGCGGGGGCGGCACTGAAGCTTTCTTT.

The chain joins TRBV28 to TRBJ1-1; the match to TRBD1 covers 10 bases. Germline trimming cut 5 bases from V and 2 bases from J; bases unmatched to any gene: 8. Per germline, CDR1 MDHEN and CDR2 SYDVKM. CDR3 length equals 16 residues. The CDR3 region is CASSTRQGAGNTEAFF. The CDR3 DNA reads TGTGCCAGCAGTACCAGACAGGGGGCGGGCAACACTGAAGCTTTCTTT.

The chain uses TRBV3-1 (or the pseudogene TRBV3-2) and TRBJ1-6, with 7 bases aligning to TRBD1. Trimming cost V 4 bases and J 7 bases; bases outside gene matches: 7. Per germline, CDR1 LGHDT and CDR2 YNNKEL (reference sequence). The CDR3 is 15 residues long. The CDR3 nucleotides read TGTGCCAGCAGCCCCTCACAGGGGCGGAATTCACCCCTCCACTTT. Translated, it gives CASSPSQGRNSPLHF.

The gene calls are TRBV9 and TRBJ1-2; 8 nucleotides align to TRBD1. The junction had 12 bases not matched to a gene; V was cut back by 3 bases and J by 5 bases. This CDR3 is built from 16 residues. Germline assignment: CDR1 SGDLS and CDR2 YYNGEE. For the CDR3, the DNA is TGTGCCAGCAGCGGAGGGGTCCAGGGGGCTTGGTATGGCTACACCTTC. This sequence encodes CASSGGVQGAWYGYTF.

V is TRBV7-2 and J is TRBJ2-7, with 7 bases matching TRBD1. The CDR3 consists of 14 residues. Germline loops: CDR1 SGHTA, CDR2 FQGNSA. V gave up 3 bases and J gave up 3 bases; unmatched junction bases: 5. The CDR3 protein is CASSLTGMVYEQYF. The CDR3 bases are TGTGCCAGCAGCTTGACAGGGATGGTCTACGAGCAGTACTTC.

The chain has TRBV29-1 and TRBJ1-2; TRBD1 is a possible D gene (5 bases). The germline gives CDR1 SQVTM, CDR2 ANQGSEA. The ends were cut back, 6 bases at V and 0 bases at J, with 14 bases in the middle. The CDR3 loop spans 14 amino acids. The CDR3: CSVETGASNYGYTF. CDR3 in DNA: TGCAGCGTGGAAACAGGAGCCTCTAACTATGGCTACACCTTC.